This T cell receptor beta chain comes out of a study of cytomegalovirus exposure and HLA in healthy donors. Study-level results: Cytomegalovirus status was reportedly diagnosed by the classifier with high sensitivity and specificity. The tendency of first-cohort TCR clusters to co-occur in the 100 to 150 validation repertoires was identified by a subsequent analysis. As confirmed in vitro, three CMV-associated chains were specific for CMV antigens.

Data came from immunoSEQ multiplex PCR; TCRdb stores just in-frame clones and leaves some out. The data hold about 160,000 clones, with about 86% observed a single time. V was trimmed by 1 base and J by 1 base, leaving 11 bases between them. This CDR3 is 15 amino acids long. The germline V gene encodes CDR1 SGHDT and CDR2 YYEEEE. From the 120-subject validation cohort, which was separate from the approximately 700-subject first cohort, the donors were drawn. Details on this clone: Its antigen is not known.

This sequence was found in a woman between 25 and 40 years old in good health and CMV-seronegative. This rearrangement joins TRBV5-6 to TRBJ2-5, with no clear D. The sequenced sample was PBMCs. Here the CDR3 DNA reads TGTGCCAGCAGCTTGTACAGAATAGCCCAAGAGACCCAGTACTTC. Its protein is CASSLYRIAQETQYF.